The text below deals with one T cell receptor (beta chain). TCRdb's table, derived via immunoSEQ multiplex PCR, lists solely in-frame clones and lacks some. The sample carries just under 35,000 clones, less than 90% recorded once. These data come from a study of T cells in narcolepsy. Sequences were obtained from memory (CD45RA-) CD4+ T cells from blood. The TCR sequence derives from a human donor in good health.

CDR3 in DNA: TGTGCCAGCAGTTTCAGGGTGGGGGACTCACCCCTCCACTTT. It translates to CASSFRVGDSPLHF. J is TRBJ1-6 and V is TRBV27; TRBD1 might be the D (5 bases). V lost 3 bases and J lost 10, with 13 bases in between. Germline lookup yields CDR1 MNHEY and CDR2 SMNVEV (reference sequence). The CDR3 extends over 14 amino acids.